Below, 13 T cell receptor beta chains from the same sample are listed, as sequenced in a study of shared clonotypes between healthy human individuals (dated by TCRdb to the early 2020s). The library relied on the immunoSEQ multiplex PCR assay. The immuneACCESS repertoire file appears here via TCRdb, limited to in-frame rearrangements. These files lack a portion of the clones; in checked studies, under half of the deficit traces to unresolved V genes, and the cause of the others is not known. The sample table contains approximately 2,300,000 clones; only one count was recorded for 85% to 95% of them. The top ten clones comprise 0.37% of the sample. The sample consisted of naive CD4+ T cells from PBMCs. Per the publication, the cell subset or site label means: CD45RA+ positively selected. Receptors originate from a man in his late teens or twenties in good health. Some clones in this sample may be carry-over from other donors' samples.

This CDR3 reads CASSPEGAPNTEAFF. CDR3 bases: TGTGCCAGCAGCCCGGAAGGGGCACCCAACACTGAAGCTTTCTTT. V gene TRBV7-9 combines with J gene TRBJ1-1; D might be TRBD1 (5 bases). There are 15 residues in the CDR3. The germline gives CDR1 SEHNR, CDR2 FQNEAQ (reference sequence). Trimming pared 5 bases from V and 2 bases from J, leaving 15 bases between.

This clone occurred once. V is TRBV28 and J is TRBJ1-4, with a possible D match to TRBD1 (5 bases). Trimming took off 10 bases at V and 0 bases at J, with 12 bases between the two ends. The CDR3 has 14 amino acids. Germline CDR1 MDHEN, CDR2 SYDVKM. The CDR3 nucleotides are TGTGCCACAGGGACGGCTGCAACTAATGAAAAACTGTTTTTT. It specifies CATGTAATNEKLFF.

This clone was recorded only once. The V gene is TRBV6-4, the J gene TRBJ1-5, with D tentatively TRBD1 (6 bases). Looked up from germline, CDR1 is MRHNA and CDR2 is SNTAGT. The length of the CDR3 is 16 residues. Trimming removed 7 bases at V and 2 bases at J, with 18 bases between. CDR3 protein: CASIKGGVRRNQPQHF. Written as DNA, the CDR3 is TGTGCCAGCATTAAAGGGGGGGTAAGACGCAATCAGCCCCAGCATTTT.

The V call is TRBV7-3, the J call TRBJ1-2; TRBD1 might be the D (5 bases). Trimming cost V 2 bases and J 9 bases, with 16 bases left between them. Germline assignment: CDR1 SGHTA and CDR2 FQGTGA. The length of the CDR3 is 14 residues. The CDR3 loop is CASSLGAGSGSYTF. The CDR3 region has the DNA TGTGCCAGCAGCTTAGGGGCTGGATCAGGAAGCTACACCTTC.

The chain carries TRBV5-1 and TRBJ1-1; tentative D call: TRBD1 (5 bases). Germline V gene lookup returns CDR1 SGHRS and CDR2 YFSETQ. Trimming left V 1 base short and J 4 bases short, with 17 bases between. CDR3 length equals 16 residues. The chain's CDR3 is CASSLRGTVVGTEAFF. CDR3 DNA sequence: TGCGCCAGCAGCTTGAGGGGTACGGTAGTGGGCACTGAAGCTTTCTTT.

This sequence joins TRBV6-5 and TRBJ1-2; TRBD1 might be the D (5 bases). The CDR3 loop spans 15 amino acids. Germline loops: CDR1 MNHEY, CDR2 SVGAGI. The V and J ends lost 7 bases and 7 bases respectively, with 22 bases between them. The CDR3 sequence is CASTSDSGERCGYTF. DNA of the CDR3: TGTGCCAGCACCTCCGACAGCGGGGAAAGGTGTGGCTACACCTTC.

This chain links TRBV11-1 with TRBJ2-2; D gene unclear. Deletions cut 2 bases from V and 2 bases from J, with 9 bases between. The CDR3 length is 15 residues. Germline lookup yields CDR1 SGHAT and CDR2 FQDESV (reference sequence). The CDR3 loop reads CASSLQVGNTGELFF. The CDR3 nucleotides are TGTGCCAGCAGCTTACAGGTGGGAAACACCGGGGAGCTGTTTTTT.

The chain uses TRBV28 and TRBJ1-2; D gene ambiguous. CDR1 is MDHEN and CDR2 is SYDVKM in the germline V gene. The CDR3 has 14 residues. The germline V and J ends were trimmed by 4 bases and 8 bases, with 17 bases remaining between them. The CDR3: CASSYSSSPYGYTF. In DNA form, the CDR3 reads TGTGCCAGCAGTTACAGTAGCAGCCCCTACGGCTACACCTTC.

The gene calls are TRBV27 and TRBJ2-7; D remains ambiguous. This CDR3 has 14 residues. V gave up 0 bases and J gave up 2 bases, with 8 bases separating them. In germline, CDR1 is MNHEY, CDR2 SMNVEV (reference sequence). CDR3 DNA sequence: TGTGCCAGCAGTTTATCGGCTAGGGCCTACGAGCAGTACTTC. It is translated as CASSLSARAYEQYF.

The CDR3 DNA is TGTGCCAGCAGTTTACACTTCGCGGCTTCCTCCTACGAGCAGTACTTC. As protein: CASSLHFAASSYEQYF. The chain uses TRBV27 and TRBJ2-7; D is ambiguous. The CDR3 has 16 residues. The V and J ends lost 2 bases and 0 bases respectively, with 14 bases between them. Germline lookup yields CDR1 MNHEY and CDR2 SMNVEV (reference sequence).

The chain is built from TRBV7-2 and TRBJ1-1; TRBD1 matches at 8 bases. CDR3 length: 16 residues. Germline loops: CDR1 SGHTA, CDR2 FQGNSA. After removal of 5 bases from V and 3 bases from J, the junction contained 11 bases not matched to a gene. This CDR3 reads CASSQIGTGSYTEAFF. The CDR3 DNA sequence: TGTGCCAGCAGCCAAATTGGGACAGGTTCGTACACTGAAGCTTTCTTT.

The chain carries TRBV11-2 and TRBJ2-1; D is perhaps TRBD2 (6 bases). The CDR3 has 16 residues. In germline, CDR1 is SGHAT, CDR2 FQNNGV. V was clipped by 5 bases and J by 5 bases, with 19 bases between them. In DNA form, the CDR3 reads TGTGCCAGCAGCACATACGAAGGGAGGTTCGACAATGAGCAGTTCTTC. It codes for CASSTYEGRFDNEQFF.

This rearrangement joins TRBV7-2 to TRBJ2-1, with 9 bases matching TRBD2. Germline-derived CDR1 and CDR2 are SGHTA and FQGNSA. V trimming: 1 base; J trimming: 4 bases; junction bases outside the gene matches: 8. The CDR3 is 17 residues long. CDR3 sequence (DNA): TGTGCCAGCAGCTTAGGGGCGGGGACTAGCTCATACAATGAGCAGTTCTTC. Translation: CASSLGAGTSSYNEQFF.